The rows below give T cell receptor beta chains drawn from one sample of a study of T cells in Graves' hyperthyroidism and ophthalmopathy. Each CDR3 protein gets one entry after TCRdb re-called the multiplex PCR reads with MiXCR. Here the sample spans approximately 380,000 distinct CDR3 sequences, around 20% being singletons. Input material: blood. The source of these receptors is a man aged 18 to 35 with Graves' ophthalmopathy. Each CDR3 is given with its conserved first and last residue. The order of the fields is D gene, J gene, V gene, clone size, CDR3 protein, CDR3 DNA. D genes are given only for firm matches. For some rows the clone size is stated as once, few or many, or as a class when expanded; others skip it.

d_call: .
j_call: TRBJ2-1
v_call: TRBV2
clone_size: many
cdr3_aa: CASSSPGFSAVSSYNEQFF
cdr3_nt: TGTGCCAGCAGTTCGCCGGGGTTTTCCGCCGTGAGCTCCTACAATGAGCAGTTCTTC

d_call: TRBD2
j_call: TRBJ2-3
v_call: TRBV20-1
clone_size: few
cdr3_aa: CSASLSSGVEDTQYF
cdr3_nt: TGCAGTGCTTCGTTGTCTAGCGGGGTTGAAGATACGCAGTATTTT

d_call: .
j_call: TRBJ1-6
v_call: TRBV5-1
clone_size: .
cdr3_aa: CASSLGGTRTDNSPLHF
cdr3_nt: TGCGCCAGCAGCTTGGGCGGGACCCGGACGGATAATTCACCCCTCCACTTT

d_call: TRBD2
j_call: TRBJ2-1
v_call: TRBV11-1
clone_size: few
cdr3_aa: CASSARTSGGAYNEQFF
cdr3_nt: TGTGCCAGCAGCGCCCGGACTAGCGGGGGGGCATACAATGAGCAGTTCTTC

d_call: .
j_call: TRBJ2-1
v_call: TRBV19
clone_size: few
cdr3_aa: CASSPDSSYREQFF
cdr3_nt: TGTGCCAGTAGCCCCGATAGCTCCTACAGGGAGCAGTTCTTC

d_call: .
j_call: TRBJ2-1
v_call: TRBV11-2
clone_size: many
cdr3_aa: CASSLGQDLYNEQFF
cdr3_nt: TGTGCCAGCAGCTTAGGACAGGATCTCTACAATGAGCAGTTCTTC

d_call: .
j_call: TRBJ1-5
v_call: TRBV28
clone_size: many
cdr3_aa: CASSLWSSGGYQPQHF
cdr3_nt: TGTGCCAGCAGTTTATGGTCCTCCGGGGGTTACCAGCCCCAGCATTTT

d_call: TRBD1
j_call: TRBJ2-7
v_call: TRBV27
clone_size: few
cdr3_aa: CASSSTGGARNEQYF
cdr3_nt: TGTGCCAGCAGTTCGACAGGGGGCGCAAGGAACGAGCAGTACTTC

d_call: TRBD2
j_call: TRBJ2-1
v_call: TRBV28
clone_size: many
cdr3_aa: CASSPPASGNNEQFF
cdr3_nt: TGTGCCAGCAGTCCCCCGGCTAGCGGTAACAATGAGCAGTTCTTC

d_call: TRBD1
j_call: TRBJ1-1
v_call: TRBV3-1
clone_size: many
cdr3_aa: CASSQGTGFAEAFF
cdr3_nt: TGTGCCAGCAGCCAAGGGACAGGGTTCGCTGAAGCTTTCTTT

d_call: .
j_call: TRBJ1-1
v_call: TRBV19
clone_size: .
cdr3_aa: CASSLTASTEAFF
cdr3_nt: TGTGCCAGTAGTTTGACGGCTTCCACTGAAGCTTTCTTT

d_call: .
j_call: TRBJ2-2
v_call: TRBV5-5
clone_size: few
cdr3_aa: CASSFRALNTGELFF
cdr3_nt: TGTGCCAGCAGCTTTAGGGCACTGAACACCGGGGAGCTGTTTTTT

d_call: .
j_call: TRBJ1-2
v_call: TRBV12-3/TRBV12-4
clone_size: .
cdr3_aa: CASRPSRSDGYTF
cdr3_nt: TGTGCCAGCAGGCCGTCTCGCAGCGACGGCTACACCTTC

d_call: .
j_call: TRBJ1-2
v_call: TRBV9
clone_size: .
cdr3_aa: CASSVGPGDGYTF
cdr3_nt: TGTGCCAGCAGCGTAGGCCCCGGGGACGGCTACACCTTC

d_call: TRBD1
j_call: TRBJ1-2
v_call: TRBV6-6
clone_size: many
cdr3_aa: CASSYITGTVNYGYTF
cdr3_nt: TGTGCCAGCAGTTACATCACCGGGACAGTTAACTATGGCTACACCTTC

d_call: .
j_call: TRBJ2-7
v_call: TRBV27
clone_size: many
cdr3_aa: CASSGGNKYEQYF
cdr3_nt: TGTGCCAGCAGTGGGGGCAATAAGTACGAGCAGTACTTC

d_call: .
j_call: TRBJ1-2
v_call: TRBV20-1
clone_size: few
cdr3_aa: CSASDYRGRWDGYTF
cdr3_nt: TGCAGTGCTAGCGACTATCGGGGGCGCTGGGATGGCTACACCTTC

d_call: .
j_call: TRBJ1-2
v_call: TRBV13
clone_size: few
cdr3_aa: CASSLGGVGSRYGYTF
cdr3_nt: TGTGCCAGCAGCTTAGGAGGCGTGGGGAGCCGCTATGGCTACACCTTC

d_call: .
j_call: TRBJ1-1
v_call: TRBV5-1
clone_size: many
cdr3_aa: CASSLEGRNTEAFF
cdr3_nt: TGCGCCAGCAGCTTGGAAGGGAGAAACACTGAAGCTTTCTTT

d_call: .
j_call: TRBJ1-2
v_call: TRBV12-3/TRBV12-4
clone_size: many
cdr3_aa: CASRTGGPLGYTF
cdr3_nt: TGTGCCAGCAGAACTGGGGGGCCTCTTGGCTACACCTTC

d_call: .
j_call: TRBJ1-1
v_call: TRBV12-3/TRBV12-4
clone_size: many
cdr3_aa: CASSLTGTRAFF
cdr3_nt: TGTGCCAGCAGCCTCACCGGGACTAGGGCTTTCTTT

d_call: .
j_call: TRBJ2-1
v_call: TRBV18
clone_size: many
cdr3_aa: CASLGQRSYNEQFF
cdr3_nt: TGTGCCAGCCTCGGACAGAGATCCTACAATGAGCAGTTCTTC

d_call: .
j_call: TRBJ2-3
v_call: TRBV12-3/TRBV12-4
clone_size: many
cdr3_aa: CASRGGPGRLPRSTDTQYF
cdr3_nt: TGTGCCAGCAGGGGTGGGCCTGGCCGATTGCCCCGTAGCACAGATACGCAGTATTTT

d_call: TRBD1
j_call: TRBJ1-1
v_call: TRBV27
clone_size: few
cdr3_aa: CASSLTRGHEAFF
cdr3_nt: TGTGCCAGCAGTTTAACAAGGGGGCATGAAGCTTTCTTT

d_call: TRBD1
j_call: TRBJ1-6
v_call: TRBV2
clone_size: many
cdr3_aa: CASSAWTGISSPLHF
cdr3_nt: TGTGCCAGCAGTGCCTGGACAGGGATAAGTTCACCCCTCCACTTT

d_call: TRBD1
j_call: TRBJ2-2
v_call: TRBV6-1
clone_size: .
cdr3_aa: CASRPGQGITGELFF
cdr3_nt: TGTGCCAGCAGACCGGGACAGGGCATCACCGGGGAGCTGTTTTTT

d_call: TRBD2
j_call: TRBJ2-5
v_call: TRBV6-1
clone_size: few
cdr3_aa: CASSNPAGGPQETQYF
cdr3_nt: TGTGCCAGCAGCAATCCTGCGGGGGGCCCTCAAGAGACCCAGTACTTC